This TCR beta chain was observed in a study of regulatory T cells in long-lasting Graves disease. Only one count was recorded for this clonotype. What it binds is not known. Arm-PCR with iRepertoire HTBI primers amplified the CDR3 regions for these TCR beta libraries. Using its own MiXCR run on the multiplex PCR reads, TCRdb lists one record per CDR3 protein. The repertoire holds roughly 410,000 distinct CDR3 sequences, with approximately 16% as singletons. General observations from the study: Fewer public clonotypes were shared by new patients (approximately 1,000) than by persistent patients (about 2,800).

The time point is: newly diagnosed GD, antithyroid drugs for less than 3 months. Isolated PBMC RNA provided the starting material for the TCR library. Trimming cost V 1 base and J 1 base, with 7 bases left between them. Germline V gene sequence: CDR1 DFQATT, CDR2 SNEGSKA (reference sequence). The CDR3 length is 13 residues. This same sample was also part of a study on T cells in Graves' hyperthyroidism and ophthalmopathy.

The clonotype originates from a woman aged 35 to 49 with Graves disease. The material sequenced was peripheral blood mononuclear cells (PBMCs), taken at new diagnosis, from a patient treated with antithyroid drugs. The chain has TRBV20-1 and TRBJ1-1; no firm D call. The CDR3 DNA reads TGCAGTGCTAGAGGCCAGCCGAACACTGAAGCTTTCTTT. This sequence encodes CSARGQPNTEAFF.